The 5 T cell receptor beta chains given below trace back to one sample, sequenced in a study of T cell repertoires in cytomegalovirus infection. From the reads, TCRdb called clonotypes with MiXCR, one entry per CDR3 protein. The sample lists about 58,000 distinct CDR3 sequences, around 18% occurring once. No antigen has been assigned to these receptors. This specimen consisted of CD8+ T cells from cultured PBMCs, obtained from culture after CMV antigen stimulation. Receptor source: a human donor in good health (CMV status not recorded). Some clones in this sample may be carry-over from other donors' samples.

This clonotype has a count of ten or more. The CDR3 protein is CASRAGYSNQPQHF. The CDR3 DNA is TGTGCCAGCAGGGCAGGGTATAGCAATCAGCCCCAGCATTTT. The rearrangement uses TRBV6-6 and TRBJ1-5, with TRBD1 as a possible D gene (5 bases). Germline CDR1 and CDR2: MNHNY and SVGAGI (reference sequence). The CDR3 sequence is 14 residues long. V was cut by 6 bases and J by 0 bases, with 9 bases left in between.

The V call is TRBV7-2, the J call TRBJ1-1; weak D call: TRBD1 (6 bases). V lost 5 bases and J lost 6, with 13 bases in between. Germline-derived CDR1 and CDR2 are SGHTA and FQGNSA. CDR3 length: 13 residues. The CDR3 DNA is TGTGCCAGCAGCGACCGGGGGCGGGCTGAAGCTTTCTTT. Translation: CASSDRGRAEAFF.

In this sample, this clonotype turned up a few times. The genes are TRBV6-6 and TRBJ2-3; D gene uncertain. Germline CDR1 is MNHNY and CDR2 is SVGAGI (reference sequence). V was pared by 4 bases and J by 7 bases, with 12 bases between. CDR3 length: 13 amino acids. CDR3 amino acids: CASSSFGSNTQYF. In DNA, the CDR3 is TGTGCCAGCAGTTCCTTCGGTTCGAATACGCAGTATTTT.

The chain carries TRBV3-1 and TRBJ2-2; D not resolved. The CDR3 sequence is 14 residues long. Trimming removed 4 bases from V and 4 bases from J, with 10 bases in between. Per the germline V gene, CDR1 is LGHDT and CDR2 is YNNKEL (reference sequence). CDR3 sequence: CASSPQSATGELFF. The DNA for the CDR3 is TGTGCCAGCAGCCCCCAGAGCGCCACCGGGGAGCTGTTTTTT. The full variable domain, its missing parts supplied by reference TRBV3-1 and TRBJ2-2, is DTAVSQTPKYLVTQMGNDKSIKCEQNLGHDTMYWYKQDSKKFLKIMFSYNNKELIINETVPNRFSPKSPDKAHLNLHINSLELGDSAVYFCASSPQSATGELFFGEGSRLTVL.

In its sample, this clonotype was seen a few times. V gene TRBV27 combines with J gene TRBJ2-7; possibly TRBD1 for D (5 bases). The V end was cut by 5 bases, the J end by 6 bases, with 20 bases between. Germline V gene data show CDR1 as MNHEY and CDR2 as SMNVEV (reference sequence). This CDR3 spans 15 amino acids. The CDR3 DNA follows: TGTGCCAGCAGTCATCAGACAGTGCGGACGGCCGAGCAGTACTTC. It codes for CASSHQTVRTAEQYF.